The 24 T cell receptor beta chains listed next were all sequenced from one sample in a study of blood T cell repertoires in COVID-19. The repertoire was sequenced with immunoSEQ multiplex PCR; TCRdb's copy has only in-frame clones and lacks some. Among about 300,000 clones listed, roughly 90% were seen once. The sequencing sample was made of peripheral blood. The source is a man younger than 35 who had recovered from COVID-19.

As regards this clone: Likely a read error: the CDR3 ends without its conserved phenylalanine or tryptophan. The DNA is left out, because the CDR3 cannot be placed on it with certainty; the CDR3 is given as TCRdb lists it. The CDR3 loop is CASSKGKGLALI. V usage is TRBV21-1 and J usage is TRBJ2-7; TRBD2 is the table's D call and was not checked against the DNA. TRBV21-1 has pseudogene status. The CDR3 extends over 12 residues, inclusive of both ends.

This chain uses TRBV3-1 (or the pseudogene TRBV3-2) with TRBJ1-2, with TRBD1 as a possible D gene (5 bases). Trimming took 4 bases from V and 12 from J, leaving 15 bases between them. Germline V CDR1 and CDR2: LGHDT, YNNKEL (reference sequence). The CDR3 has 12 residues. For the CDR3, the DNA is TGTGCCAGCAGCCGCCAGCCCGGGGGGAACACCTTC. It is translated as CASSRQPGGNTF.

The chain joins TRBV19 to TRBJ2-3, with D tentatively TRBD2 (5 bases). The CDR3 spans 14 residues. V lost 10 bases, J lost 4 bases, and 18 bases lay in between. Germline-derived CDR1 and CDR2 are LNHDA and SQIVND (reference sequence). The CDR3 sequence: CATAGIGVPDTQYF. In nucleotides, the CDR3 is TGTGCCACCGCCGGGATCGGGGTACCAGATACGCAGTATTTT.

CDR3 nucleotide sequence: TGTGCCAGCAGCCAGGTCGGGAGGGGAACTGAAGCTTTCTTT. Translating it yields CASSQVGRGTEAFF. The chain carries TRBV6-5 and TRBJ1-1; D is possibly TRBD1 (5 bases). With 6 bases removed from V and 5 bases from J, the gap between germline ends came to 16 bases. Germline-derived CDR1 and CDR2 are MNHEY and SVGAGI. The CDR3 runs 14 residues.

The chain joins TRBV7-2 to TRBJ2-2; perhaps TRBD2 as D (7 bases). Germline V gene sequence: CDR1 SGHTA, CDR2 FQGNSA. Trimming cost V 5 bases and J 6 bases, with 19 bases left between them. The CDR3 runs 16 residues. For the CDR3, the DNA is TGTGCCAGCAGCCGCCTAGGGGGGGCTTTGGCCGGGGAGCTGTTTTTT. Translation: CASSRLGGALAGELFF.

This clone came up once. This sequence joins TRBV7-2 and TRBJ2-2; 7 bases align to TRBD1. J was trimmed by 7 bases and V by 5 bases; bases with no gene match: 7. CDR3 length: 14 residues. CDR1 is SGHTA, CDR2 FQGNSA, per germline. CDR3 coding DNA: TGTGCCAGCAGCAGGGGGCTTTTAGTCGGGGAGCTGTTTTTT. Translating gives CASSRGLLVGELFF. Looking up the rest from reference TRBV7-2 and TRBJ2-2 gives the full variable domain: GAGVSQSPSNKVTEKGKDVELRCDPISGHTALYWYRQSLGQGLEFLIYFQGNSAPDKSGLPSDRFSAERTGGSVSTLTIQRTQQEDSAVYLCASSRGLLVGELFFGEGSRLTVL.

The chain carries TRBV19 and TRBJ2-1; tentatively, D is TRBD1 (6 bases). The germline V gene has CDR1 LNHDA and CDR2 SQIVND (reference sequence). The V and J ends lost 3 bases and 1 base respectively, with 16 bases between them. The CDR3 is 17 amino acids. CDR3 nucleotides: TGTGCCAGTAGTATCGGGCCGGGACAAGCTTCCTACAATGAGCAGTTCTTC. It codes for CASSIGPGQASYNEQFF.

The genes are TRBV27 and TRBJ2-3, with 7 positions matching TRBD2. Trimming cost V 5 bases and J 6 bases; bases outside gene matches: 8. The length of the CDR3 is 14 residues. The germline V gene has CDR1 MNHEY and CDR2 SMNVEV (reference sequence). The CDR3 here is CASSPKRGRDTQYF. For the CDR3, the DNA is TGTGCCAGCAGTCCCAAGCGGGGCAGGGATACGCAGTATTTT.

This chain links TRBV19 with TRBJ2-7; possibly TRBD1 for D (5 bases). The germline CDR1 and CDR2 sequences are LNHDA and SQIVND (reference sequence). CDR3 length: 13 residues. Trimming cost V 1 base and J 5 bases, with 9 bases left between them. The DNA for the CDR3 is TGTGCCAGTAGTATAGCTTCAGGGAACGAGCAGTACTTC. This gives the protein CASSIASGNEQYF.

Written as DNA, the CDR3 is TGTGCCAGTAGTATGCGGGACGGCAGTAATCCAGATACGCAGTATTTT. This encodes CASSMRDGSNPDTQYF. The genes are TRBV19 and TRBJ2-3; D may be TRBD2 (6 bases). This CDR3 is 16 amino acids long. Per the germline V gene, CDR1 is LNHDA and CDR2 is SQIVND (reference sequence). The V end was cut by 3 bases, the J end by 4 bases, with 17 bases between. Using reference TRBV19 and TRBJ2-3 for the parts outside the CDR3, the full variable domain is DGGITQSPKYLFRKEGQNVTLSCEQNLNHDAMYWYRQDPGQGLRLIYYSQIVNDFQKGDIAEGYSVSREKKESFPLTVTSAQKNPTAFYLCASSMRDGSNPDTQYFGPGTRLTVL.

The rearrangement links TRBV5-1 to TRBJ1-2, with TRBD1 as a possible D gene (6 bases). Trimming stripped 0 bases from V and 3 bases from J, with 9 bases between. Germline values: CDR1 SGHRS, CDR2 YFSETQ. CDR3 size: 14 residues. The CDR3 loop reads CASSLESGDYGYTF. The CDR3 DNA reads TGCGCCAGCAGCTTGGAATCAGGGGACTATGGCTACACCTTC.

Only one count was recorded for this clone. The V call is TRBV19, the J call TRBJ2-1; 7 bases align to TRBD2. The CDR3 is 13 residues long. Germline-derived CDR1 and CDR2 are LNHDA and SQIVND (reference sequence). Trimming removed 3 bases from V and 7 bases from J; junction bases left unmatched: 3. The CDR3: CASSMGGVNEQFF. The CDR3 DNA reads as TGTGCCAGTAGTATGGGAGGGGTAAATGAGCAGTTCTTC. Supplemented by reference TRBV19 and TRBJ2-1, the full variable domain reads DGGITQSPKYLFRKEGQNVTLSCEQNLNHDAMYWYRQDPGQGLRLIYYSQIVNDFQKGDIAEGYSVSREKKESFPLTVTSAQKNPTAFYLCASSMGGVNEQFFGPGTRLTVL.

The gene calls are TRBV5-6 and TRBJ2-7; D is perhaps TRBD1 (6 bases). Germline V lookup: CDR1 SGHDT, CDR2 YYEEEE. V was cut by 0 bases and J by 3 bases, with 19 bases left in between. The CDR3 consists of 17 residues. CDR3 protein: CASSLVGSDSRSYEQYF. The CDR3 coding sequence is TGTGCCAGCAGCTTGGTGGGCTCGGACAGCAGGAGCTACGAGCAGTACTTC.

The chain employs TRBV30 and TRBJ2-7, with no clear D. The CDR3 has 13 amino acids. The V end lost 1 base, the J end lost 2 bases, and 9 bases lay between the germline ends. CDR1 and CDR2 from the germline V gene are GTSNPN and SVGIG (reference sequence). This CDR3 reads CAWSGQSPYEQYF. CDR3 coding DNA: TGTGCCTGGAGTGGTCAGTCCCCCTACGAGCAGTACTTC.

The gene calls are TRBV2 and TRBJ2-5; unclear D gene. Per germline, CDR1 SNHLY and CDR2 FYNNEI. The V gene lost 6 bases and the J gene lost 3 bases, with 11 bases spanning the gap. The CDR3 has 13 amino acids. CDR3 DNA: TGTGCCAGCAGGTACGGGTTTGAAGAGACCCAGTACTTC. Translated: CASRYGFEETQYF. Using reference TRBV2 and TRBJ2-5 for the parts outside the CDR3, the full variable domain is EPEVTQTPSHQVTQMGQEVILRCVPISNHLYFYWYRQILGQKVEFLVSFYNNEISEKSEIFDDQFSVERPDGSNFTLKIRSTKLEDSAMYFCASRYGFEETQYFGPGTRLLVL.

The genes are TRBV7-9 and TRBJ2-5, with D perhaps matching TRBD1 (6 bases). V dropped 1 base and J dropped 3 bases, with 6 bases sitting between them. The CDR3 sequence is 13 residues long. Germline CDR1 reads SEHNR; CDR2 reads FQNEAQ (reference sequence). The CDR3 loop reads CASSLGTEETQYF. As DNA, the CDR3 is TGTGCCAGCAGCTTAGGGACAGAAGAGACCCAGTACTTC.

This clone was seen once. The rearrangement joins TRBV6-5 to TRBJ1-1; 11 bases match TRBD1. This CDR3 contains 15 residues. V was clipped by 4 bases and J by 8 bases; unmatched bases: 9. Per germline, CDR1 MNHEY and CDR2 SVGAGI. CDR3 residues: CASSSPGQGDVEAFF. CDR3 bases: TGTGCCAGCAGTTCCCCGGGACAGGGGGACGTGGAAGCTTTCTTT.

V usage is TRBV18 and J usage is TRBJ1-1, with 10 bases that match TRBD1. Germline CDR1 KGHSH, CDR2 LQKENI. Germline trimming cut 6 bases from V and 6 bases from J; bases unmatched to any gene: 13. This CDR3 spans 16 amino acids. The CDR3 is CASSLPGQGTAPEAFF. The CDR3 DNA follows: TGTGCCAGCTCGCTCCCGGGACAGGGGACCGCTCCTGAAGCTTTCTTT.

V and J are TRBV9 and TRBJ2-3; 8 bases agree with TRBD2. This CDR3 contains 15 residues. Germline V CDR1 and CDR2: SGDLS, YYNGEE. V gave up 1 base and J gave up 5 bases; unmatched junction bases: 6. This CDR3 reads CASSVSGRGIDTQYF. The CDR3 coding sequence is TGTGCCAGCAGCGTAAGCGGGAGAGGCATAGATACGCAGTATTTT.

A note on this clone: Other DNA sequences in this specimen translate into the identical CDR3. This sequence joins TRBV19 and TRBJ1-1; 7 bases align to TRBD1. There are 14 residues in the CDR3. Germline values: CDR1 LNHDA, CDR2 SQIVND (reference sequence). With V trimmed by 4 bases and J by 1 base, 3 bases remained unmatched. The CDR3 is CASSRDSPNTEAFF. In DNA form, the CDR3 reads TGTGCCAGTAGTAGGGACAGTCCGAACACTGAAGCTTTCTTT.

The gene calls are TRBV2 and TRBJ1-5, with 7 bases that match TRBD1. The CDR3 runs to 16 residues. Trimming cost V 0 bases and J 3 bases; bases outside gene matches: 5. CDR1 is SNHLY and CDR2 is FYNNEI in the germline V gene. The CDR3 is CASSEAGDSFNQPQHF. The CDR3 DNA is TGTGCCAGCAGTGAAGCGGGGGACAGCTTCAATCAGCCCCAGCATTTT.

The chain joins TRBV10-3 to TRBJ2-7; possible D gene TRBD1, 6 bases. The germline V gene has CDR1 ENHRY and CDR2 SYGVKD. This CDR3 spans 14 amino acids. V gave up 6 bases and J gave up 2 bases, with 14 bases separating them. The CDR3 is CAIREGDTPYEQYF. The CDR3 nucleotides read TGTGCCATCAGAGAGGGGGACACTCCCTACGAGCAGTACTTC.

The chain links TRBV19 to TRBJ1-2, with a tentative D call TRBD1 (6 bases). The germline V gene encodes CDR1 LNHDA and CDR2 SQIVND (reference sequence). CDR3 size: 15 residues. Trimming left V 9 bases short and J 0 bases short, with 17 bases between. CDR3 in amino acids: CASKPDRSANYGYTF. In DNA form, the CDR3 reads TGTGCCAGCAAACCCGACAGGTCAGCTAACTATGGCTACACCTTC.

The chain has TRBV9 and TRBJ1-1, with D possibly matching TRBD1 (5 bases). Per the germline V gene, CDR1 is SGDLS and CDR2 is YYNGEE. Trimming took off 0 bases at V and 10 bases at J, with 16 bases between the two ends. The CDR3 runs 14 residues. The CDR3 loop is CASSVVESSRGAFF. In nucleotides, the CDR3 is TGTGCCAGCAGCGTAGTTGAGTCCAGTAGGGGAGCTTTCTTT.